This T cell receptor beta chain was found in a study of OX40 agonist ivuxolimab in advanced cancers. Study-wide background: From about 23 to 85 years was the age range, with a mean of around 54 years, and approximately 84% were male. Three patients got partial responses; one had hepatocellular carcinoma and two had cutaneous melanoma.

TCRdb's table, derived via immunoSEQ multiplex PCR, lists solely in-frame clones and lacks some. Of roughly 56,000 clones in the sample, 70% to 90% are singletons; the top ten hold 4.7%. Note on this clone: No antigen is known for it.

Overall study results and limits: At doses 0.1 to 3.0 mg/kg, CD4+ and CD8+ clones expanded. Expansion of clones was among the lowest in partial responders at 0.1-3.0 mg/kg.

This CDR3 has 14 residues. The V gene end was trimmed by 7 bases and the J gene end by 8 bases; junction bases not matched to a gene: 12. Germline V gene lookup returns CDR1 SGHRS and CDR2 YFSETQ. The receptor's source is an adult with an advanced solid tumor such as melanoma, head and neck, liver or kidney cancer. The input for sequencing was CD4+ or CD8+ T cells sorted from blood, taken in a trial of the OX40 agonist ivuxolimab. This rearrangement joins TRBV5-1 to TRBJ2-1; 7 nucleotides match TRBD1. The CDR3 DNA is TGCGCCAGCGGCTGGGCGAACGACAGGGATGAGCAGTTCTTC. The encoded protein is CASGWANDRDEQFF.